This T cell receptor (beta chain) appears in the sequencing data of a study of T-cell reconstitution after alpha-beta-depleted transplantation in children. Unique molecular identifiers were built into the TCRbeta library. TCRdb recomputed calls from the PCR reads with MiXCR, one row per CDR3 protein. The table includes fewer than 700,000 distinct CDR3 sequences, about an eighth detected once. J lost 4 bases, V lost 2 bases, and 7 bases had no gene match. Germline assignment: CDR1 DFQATT and CDR2 SNEGSKA (reference sequence). The CDR3 extends over 16 amino acids. Study findings and constraints: It was newly produced T cells that mostly accounted for T-cell counts and diversity one year after transplant. Several hundred expanded graft clones reportedly supplied alpha-beta T cells about two months after transplant. Surviving recipient cells, namely T cells and thymic progenitors, were the source of high day-60 TCRbeta diversity in some patients.

The sample holds many counts of this clonotype. What it binds is unknown. This clonotype was sampled from a male patient aged 10-17 years who had a stem cell transplant for acute myeloid leukemia, so the T cells may come from the graft donor. The rearrangement uses TRBV20-1 and TRBJ2-7, with 14 bases that match TRBD2. The sample was PBMCs, mostly from graft donor cells, taken 360 days after TCRalphabeta/CD19-depleted stem cell transplant. The CDR3 nucleotides are TGCAGTGCTAGAAGGGGACTAGCGGGAGCTCAATACGAGCAGTACTTC. It encodes CSARRGLAGAQYEQYF.